Shown below are 26 T cell receptor beta chains from a single sample sequenced in a study of blood T cell repertoires in COVID-19. Repertoires were generated with immunoSEQ multiplex PCR, while TCRdb's copy carries only in-frame clones and drops some. The sample consists of around 86,000 clones, 75% to 85% of them appearing once. Sequenced sample: peripheral blood. These receptors all stem from a woman at least 80 years old with acute or convalescent COVID-19.

This chain connects TRBV2 to TRBJ2-7; 15 bases are a match to TRBD2. Germline CDR1 SNHLY, CDR2 FYNNEI. The CDR3 sequence is 15 residues long. V was clipped by 8 bases and J by 7 bases; unmatched bases: 9. The CDR3 coding sequence is TGTGCCAGCTCCTTGGGACTAGCGGGAGGAGGAGAGCAGTACTTC. Translation: CASSLGLAGGGEQYF.

Only one count was recorded for this clone. The chain has TRBV5-4 and TRBJ2-6, with D unclear. The V end was cut by 1 base, the J end by 2 bases, with 10 bases between. Germline assignment: CDR1 SGHNT and CDR2 YYREEE (reference sequence). The CDR3 sequence is 16 residues long. This chain's CDR3 is CASSLSTQAGANVLTF. The CDR3 DNA sequence: TGTGCCAGCAGCTTGTCGACCCAGGCTGGGGCCAACGTCCTGACTTTC.

The chain couples TRBV6-2 or TRBV6-3 to TRBJ2-1; possible D gene TRBD1, 6 bases. Germline V lookup: CDR1 MNHEY, CDR2 SVGEGT. Trimming shortened V by 4 bases and J by 9 bases, and 13 bases separated the two germline ends. The CDR3 sequence is 13 residues long. CDR3 sequence: CASSLQQGFEQFF. Written as DNA, the CDR3 is TGTGCCAGCAGTTTACAACAGGGTTTTGAGCAGTTCTTC.

In this sample, this clone turned up once. The chain combines TRBV11-2 with TRBJ2-7; 7 nucleotides match TRBD2. The CDR3 runs to 15 residues. The V and J ends lost 0 bases and 6 bases, in that order; junction bases with no gene match: 8. Germline V gives CDR1 SGHAT, CDR2 FQNNGV. CDR3 nucleotides: TGTGCCAGCAGCTTAGAACTTAGCGGGTGGAGCGAGCAGTACTTC. This translates into CASSLELSGWSEQYF.

The chain carries TRBV10-3 and TRBJ2-5, with 8 bases matching TRBD1. Looked up from germline, CDR1 is ENHRY and CDR2 is SYGVKD. CDR3 size: 13 residues. Losses at the gene ends were 6 bases for V and 5 bases for J; bases not matched to a gene: 5. The DNA of the CDR3 is TGTGCCATCAGCGGACAGGGCGGCGAGACCCAGTACTTC. This translates into CAISGQGGETQYF.

This clone was seen once. The rearrangement uses TRBV15 and TRBJ2-1; D is possibly TRBD1 (6 bases). Germline CDR1 is LNHNV and CDR2 is YYDKDF (reference sequence). The CDR3 totals 16 residues. V was clipped by 0 bases and J by 5 bases, with 14 bases between them. CDR3 sequence: CATSRDSRGLDNEQFF. DNA for the CDR3: TGTGCCACCAGCAGAGATAGCAGGGGCCTTGACAATGAGCAGTTCTTC.

The chain recombines TRBV14 with TRBJ1-1, with a possible D match to TRBD1 (6 bases). CDR1 is SGHDN, CDR2 FVKESK, per germline. The CDR3 consists of 14 residues. Between the trimmed V and J ends, which lost 4 bases and 6 bases, there was a span of 15 bases. The CDR3 DNA is TGTGCCAGCAGCCGAGGAAGGGGGTTGGCTGAAGCTTTCTTT. Its protein is CASSRGRGLAEAFF.

V usage is TRBV29-1 and J usage is TRBJ2-4, with 7 nucleotides matching TRBD1. V was pared by 7 bases and J by 1 base, with 4 bases of the junction left unmatched. The CDR3 has 13 residues. Germline-derived CDR1 and CDR2 are SQVTM and ANQGSEA. CDR3 nucleotides: TGCAGCGGAACAGGGGACGCCAAAAACATTCAGTACTTC. This gives the protein CSGTGDAKNIQYF.

The chain employs TRBV5-4 and TRBJ2-5, with 7 bases matching TRBD1. J gave up 0 bases and V 4 bases, and 6 bases lay outside the gene matches. The CDR3 covers 15 residues. Germline V CDR1 and CDR2: SGHNT, YYREEE (reference sequence). CDR3 in DNA: TGTGCCAGCAGCCTAAGGACAGGTAACCAAGAGACCCAGTACTTC. Encoded protein: CASSLRTGNQETQYF.

The gene calls are TRBV9 and TRBJ2-7; 9 positions match TRBD1. Germline CDR1 is SGDLS and CDR2 is YYNGEE. The V gene end was trimmed by 4 bases and the J gene end by 2 bases; junction bases not matched to a gene: 13. The CDR3 extends over 17 amino acids. The CDR3: CASSRDRESIPTYEQYF. CDR3 in DNA: TGTGCCAGCAGCCGGGACAGGGAATCTATACCTACCTACGAGCAGTACTTC. The full variable domain, rest sourced from reference TRBV9 and TRBJ2-7, is DSGVTQTPKHLITATGQRVTLRCSPRSGDLSVYWYQQSLDQGLQFLIQYYNGEERAKGNILERFSAQQFPDLHSELNLSSLELGDSALYFCASSRDRESIPTYEQYFGPGTRLTVT.

The CDR3 nucleotides read TGTGCCAGCAGCTTGGCGTCCCGTACTACAGGGAGCGGAAACACCATATATTTT. Translating it yields CASSLASRTTGSGNTIYF. The V gene is TRBV5-5, the J gene TRBJ1-3; weak D call: TRBD1 (6 bases). V dropped 0 bases and J dropped 4 bases, with 20 bases sitting between them. CDR1 is SGHKS and CDR2 is YYEKEE in the germline V gene (reference sequence). The CDR3 has 18 residues.

The chain is built from TRBV27 and TRBJ2-3; D is uncertain. Trimming left V 4 bases short and J 2 bases short, with 10 bases between. This CDR3 region has 14 residues. Germline assignment: CDR1 MNHEY and CDR2 SMNVEV (reference sequence). The CDR3 bases are TGTGCCAGCAGTTATGGCTTCCCCACAGATACGCAGTATTTT. Translation: CASSYGFPTDTQYF.

As DNA, the CDR3 is TGCGCCAGCAGCTGGGGACTGGTTAGCTCCTACAATGAGCAGTTCTTC. Translating gives CASSWGLVSSYNEQFF. The rearrangement uses TRBV5-1 and TRBJ2-1, with D perhaps matching TRBD2 (6 bases). Germline V gene lookup returns CDR1 SGHRS and CDR2 YFSETQ. Between the trimmed V and J ends, which lost 3 bases and 0 bases, there was a span of 13 bases. This CDR3 comprises 16 residues.

V gene TRBV19 combines with J gene TRBJ2-1; maybe TRBD1 (6 bases). The CDR3 totals 12 residues. The V gene's germline CDR1 is LNHDA and CDR2 SQIVND (reference sequence). V dropped 5 bases and J dropped 8 bases, with 10 bases sitting between them. The CDR3 is CASSLGGYEQFF. CDR3 sequence (DNA): TGTGCCAGTAGTCTTGGGGGCTATGAGCAGTTCTTC.

The chain couples TRBV11-3 to TRBJ2-5; 9 bases agree with TRBD1. The V gene's germline CDR1 is SGHNT and CDR2 YENEEA. V shed 5 bases and J 5 bases; nucleotides not matched to a gene: 9. The CDR3 spans 15 residues. CDR3 residues: CASSMDRGNFETQYF. Here the CDR3 DNA reads TGTGCCAGCAGCATGGACAGGGGAAATTTTGAGACCCAGTACTTC.

The genes are TRBV5-6 and TRBJ2-1; D may be TRBD1 (5 bases). V was trimmed by 4 bases and J by 7 bases, leaving 15 bases between them. The CDR3 covers 14 residues. Per the germline V gene, CDR1 is SGHDT and CDR2 is YYEEEE. In nucleotides, the CDR3 is TGTGCCAGCAGCACCCTATCATCAGGGAATGAGCAGTTCTTC. Encoded protein: CASSTLSSGNEQFF.

The chain recombines TRBV11-3 with TRBJ2-7, with 7 bases matching TRBD2. The V and J ends lost 1 base and 0 bases, in that order; junction bases with no gene match: 9. Germline assignment: CDR1 SGHNT and CDR2 YENEEA. The CDR3 spans 17 residues. CDR3 in DNA: TGTGCCAGCAGCTTAGGGGGAGGGAATCTTCCCTCCTACGAGCAGTACTTC. The encoded protein is CASSLGGGNLPSYEQYF.

The V call is TRBV7-2, the J call TRBJ1-1, with D unclear. The CDR3 has 14 residues. V gave up 5 bases and J gave up 2 bases, with 12 bases separating them. Germline lookup yields CDR1 SGHTA and CDR2 FQGNSA. The DNA for the CDR3 is TGTGCCAGCAGCCAAGGACTTTCAAACACTGAAGCTTTCTTT. Translating it yields CASSQGLSNTEAFF.

As DNA, the CDR3 is TGTGCCAGCAGCTTAGGGGCGGGGACTAGCGGGACGAAAGAGACCCAGTACTTC. Its translation: CASSLGAGTSGTKETQYF. The chain joins TRBV11-2 to TRBJ2-5, with 13 nucleotides matching TRBD2. Germline V lookup: CDR1 SGHAT, CDR2 FQNNGV. The CDR3 runs to 18 residues. Unmatched junction bases numbered 8, after V lost 1 base and J lost 3 bases.

V and J are TRBV19 and TRBJ1-1, with TRBD1 as a possible D gene (5 bases). The V end was cut by 4 bases, the J end by 1 base, with 16 bases between. Germline lookup yields CDR1 LNHDA and CDR2 SQIVND (reference sequence). This CDR3 is built from 16 residues. As DNA, the CDR3 is TGTGCCAGTAGTACGGGGGGAGTAGAGGGGAACACTGAAGCTTTCTTT. This codes for CASSTGGVEGNTEAFF.

J is TRBJ2-7 and V is TRBV5-1; 10 nucleotides line up with TRBD1. This CDR3 region has 15 residues. Unmatched junction bases numbered 8, after V lost 1 base and J lost 7 bases. CDR1 is SGHRS, CDR2 YFSETQ, per germline. CDR3 protein: CASSLLPDRGEEQYF. The CDR3 DNA sequence: TGCGCCAGCAGCTTGTTACCGGACAGGGGGGAAGAGCAGTACTTC.

The rearrangement joins TRBV2 to TRBJ1-1; the D is unclear. This CDR3 region has 11 residues. Germline CDR1 SNHLY, CDR2 FYNNEI. V lost 3 bases and J lost 8, with 7 bases in between. The CDR3 spells CASSEDWEAFF. The CDR3 DNA is TGTGCCAGCAGTGAGGACTGGGAAGCTTTCTTT.

The chain couples TRBV5-1 to TRBJ2-1; 7 positions agree with TRBD2. V gave up 6 bases and J gave up 7 bases; unmatched junction bases: 13. Germline loops: CDR1 SGHRS, CDR2 YFSETQ. This CDR3 is built from 15 residues. The CDR3 loop is CASTRGGAGRNEQFF. The CDR3 DNA sequence: TGCGCCAGCACGCGGGGAGGGGCGGGGCGAAATGAGCAGTTCTTC.

This clone has ten or more counts. This rearrangement joins TRBV28 to TRBJ2-1, with 7 bases aligning to TRBD2. The V and J ends lost 5 bases and 9 bases, in that order; junction bases with no gene match: 16. Germline V CDR1 and CDR2: MDHEN, SYDVKM. The CDR3 has 16 amino acids. The CDR3 DNA reads TGTGCCAGCAGTGAACCCGGGGCCCGCGGCGGGGGTGAGCAGTTCTTC. This sequence encodes CASSEPGARGGGEQFF.

The chain uses TRBV5-1 and TRBJ2-2, with D perhaps TRBD2 (5 bases). V was trimmed by 4 bases and J by 0 bases, leaving 16 bases between them. This CDR3 comprises 17 residues. Per germline, CDR1 SGHRS and CDR2 YFSETQ. The CDR3 sequence: CASSQPGLAANTGELFF. In DNA, the CDR3 is TGCGCCAGCAGCCAACCCGGACTGGCTGCGAACACCGGGGAGCTGTTTTTT. The full variable domain, its missing parts supplied by reference TRBV5-1 and TRBJ2-2, is KAGVTQTPRYLIKTRGQQVTLSCSPISGHRSVSWYQQTPGQGLQFLFEYFSETQRNKGNFPGRFSGRQFSNSRSEMNVSTLELGDSALYLCASSQPGLAANTGELFFGEGSRLTVL.

J is TRBJ1-1 and V is TRBV6-5, with a possible D match to TRBD1 (5 bases). Trimming took off 0 bases at V and 0 bases at J, with 8 bases between the two ends. Germline CDR1 is MNHEY and CDR2 is SVGAGI. This CDR3 is 15 amino acids long. CDR3 residues: CASSYSQDMNTEAFF. CDR3 DNA sequence: TGTGCCAGCAGTTACTCCCAGGACATGAACACTGAAGCTTTCTTT.